This T cell receptor (beta chain) was retrieved from a study of T-cell memory formation after mild COVID-19. TCRdb reanalysed the 5' RACE reads using MiXCR and keeps one entry per CDR3 protein. The sample includes roughly 610,000 distinct CDR3 sequences, roughly 17% of them seen just once. To note about this clonotype: Its specificity is unknown.

Study findings and constraints: Shrinking CD4+ clones were chiefly CM and EM; CD8+ ones were chiefly EMRA. Day 15 to 85 contractors were CD4/CD8 balanced; later expanders leaned CD4+. In pre-infection memory, a portion of responding clones appeared, which suggested that cross-reactive memory joined.

The sequence was collected from an adult woman who had mild COVID-19 (a few samples of this study predate the infection). Cell type and time point are not known. The specimen was PBMCs or a T cell subset sorted from them (not recorded which).

CDR3 amino acids: CASSSRDPSWEQFF. In nucleotides, the CDR3 is TGTGCCAGCAGCTCGCGGGACCCGTCATGGGAGCAGTTCTTC. This chain uses TRBV11-3 with TRBJ2-1; a possible D gene is TRBD2 (6 bases). The V gene lost 4 bases and the J gene lost 10 bases, with 17 bases spanning the gap. The CDR3 is made up of 14 amino acids. Germline CDR1 reads SGHNT; CDR2 reads YENEEA.